These 20 T cell receptor beta chains originate from one sample sequenced in a study of blood T cell repertoires in COVID-19. Only in-frame clones appear in the TCRdb table, and some are missing; sequencing was by immunoSEQ multiplex PCR. The data show about 260,000 clones, 86% seen once. Input material: peripheral blood. These receptors were taken from a man aged 25-45 years with active or convalescent COVID-19.

The rearrangement joins TRBV11-2 to TRBJ2-1, with 8 bases aligning to TRBD2. Germline CDR1 and CDR2: SGHAT and FQNNGV. CDR3 length: 16 residues. V lost 5 bases to trimming and J lost 3 bases; unmatched junction nucleotides: 9. In DNA form, the CDR3 reads TGTGCCAGCAGCGAGCATAGCGGGGAGGGCTACAATGAGCAGTTCTTC. Amino acids: CASSEHSGEGYNEQFF.

This rearrangement joins TRBV5-4 to TRBJ2-5; 9 positions agree with TRBD2. The ends lost 3 bases at V and 5 bases at J; junction bases unmatched: 2. The CDR3 consists of 13 residues. Germline lookup yields CDR1 SGHNT and CDR2 YYREEE (reference sequence). The CDR3, as DNA: TGTGCCAGCAGCTGGACTAGCGTCGAGACCCAGTACTTC. The encoded protein is CASSWTSVETQYF.

The chain combines TRBV19 with TRBJ1-5; 7 nucleotides line up with TRBD1. Germline trimming cut 5 bases from V and 4 bases from J; bases unmatched to any gene: 8. Germline V CDR1 and CDR2: LNHDA, SQIVND (reference sequence). This CDR3 spans 15 amino acids. The CDR3, as DNA: TGTGCCAGTAGTGCCCGACAGGGCCTAAATCAGCCCCAGCATTTT. Translation gives CASSARQGLNQPQHF.

This sequence joins TRBV6-6 and TRBJ2-1, with TRBD1 as a possible D gene (5 bases). Germline lookup yields CDR1 MNHNY and CDR2 SVGAGI (reference sequence). Trimming pared 8 bases from V and 5 bases from J, leaving 19 bases between. The CDR3 has 15 residues. CDR3 sequence reads: CASSGRTSWNNEQFF. The CDR3 region has the DNA TGTGCCAGCTCCGGCCGGACATCCTGGAACAATGAGCAGTTCTTC.

This clone was detected once. V gene TRBV2 combines with J gene TRBJ1-2; a possible D gene is TRBD1 (5 bases). V gave up 4 bases and J gave up 7 bases, with 16 bases separating them. This CDR3 is 14 amino acids long. Germline CDR1 reads SNHLY; CDR2 reads FYNNEI. CDR3 protein: CASSVRQGLSGYTF. The CDR3 coding sequence is TGTGCCAGCAGTGTGCGGCAGGGTCTGAGTGGCTACACCTTC.

The chain carries TRBV7-9 and TRBJ1-1, with D perhaps TRBD1 (6 bases). There are 13 residues in the CDR3. V dropped 7 bases and J dropped 5 bases, with 14 bases sitting between them. Germline CDR1 reads SEHNR; CDR2 reads FQNEAQ (reference sequence). The CDR3 here is CASIPRGATEAFF. CDR3 nucleotide sequence: TGTGCCAGCATCCCTCGGGGGGCTACTGAAGCTTTCTTT.

Comments on this clone: Compared with germline, one end of the junction differs, possibly owing to a read error. J is TRBJ1-2 and V is TRBV10-3; 8 bases map to TRBD1. This CDR3 has 13 amino acids. Per germline, CDR1 ENHRY and CDR2 SYGVKD. CDR3 loop: CAISESGQAVPIF. CDR3 DNA: TGTGCCATCAGTGAGTCGGGACAGGCCGTCCCGATCTTC.

This clone was counted a single time. The chain recombines TRBV30 with TRBJ2-3; no firm D call. The germline CDR1 and CDR2 sequences are GTSNPN and SVGIG (reference sequence). The CDR3 totals 16 residues. The V end was cut by 0 bases, the J end by 0 bases, with 13 bases between. Written as DNA, the CDR3 is TGTGCCTGGAGTGTACGAGGCAGCGCTAGCACAGATACGCAGTATTTT. This gives the protein CAWSVRGSASTDTQYF.

The chain combines TRBV6-5 with TRBJ2-7; D perhaps matches TRBD2 (7 bases). The CDR3 is made up of 13 amino acids. CDR1 and CDR2 (germline): MNHEY, SVGAGI. The V gene lost 7 bases and the J gene lost 0 bases, with 10 bases spanning the gap. The CDR3 region has the DNA TGTGCCAGCACGGGGGGCAACTCCTACGAGCAGTACTTC. Encoded protein: CASTGGNSYEQYF.

This clone has a handful of counts. The V call is TRBV19, the J call TRBJ2-1, with 8 positions matching TRBD1. After removal of 10 bases from V and 8 bases from J, the junction contained 22 bases not matched to a gene. This CDR3 has 17 amino acids. Germline values: CDR1 LNHDA, CDR2 SQIVND (reference sequence). CDR3: CATRQDRDGSVRDEQFF. Here the CDR3 DNA reads TGTGCCACTCGCCAGGACAGGGACGGGTCGGTTCGGGATGAGCAGTTCTTC.

This clone was counted ten times or more. The J gene is TRBJ1-6, the V gene TRBV4-2; weak D call: TRBD1 (5 bases). Trimming removed 0 bases at V and 13 bases at J, with 10 bases between. The CDR3 has 13 amino acids. The germline CDR1 and CDR2 sequences are LGHNA and YNFKEQ. The CDR3 loop reads CASSQENQGPLHF. CDR3 nucleotides: TGTGCCAGCAGCCAAGAAAACCAGGGTCCCCTCCACTTT.

The V and J genes are TRBV9 and TRBJ2-3, with 7 bases that match TRBD2. With 0 bases clipped from V and 3 bases from J, the junction kept 4 bases outside the gene matches. The length of the CDR3 is 15 residues. In germline, CDR1 is SGDLS, CDR2 YYNGEE. The DNA of the CDR3 is TGTGCCAGCAGCGTAGCGGGACTACCGACAGATACGCAGTATTTT. It specifies CASSVAGLPTDTQYF.

The rearrangement joins TRBV11-2 to TRBJ1-3; D is possibly TRBD1 (5 bases). CDR1 and CDR2 from the germline V gene are SGHAT and FQNNGV. The V end was cut by 1 base, the J end by 4 bases, with 14 bases between. CDR3 length: 16 amino acids. This chain's CDR3 is CASSLVAGYSGNTIYF. Written as DNA, the CDR3 is TGTGCCAGCAGCTTAGTCGCAGGGTATAGCGGAAACACCATATATTTT.

V is TRBV7-9 and J is TRBJ2-5; no reliable D call. The CDR3 loop spans 14 amino acids. V lost 8 bases and J lost 3, with 16 bases in between. Germline CDR1 SEHNR, CDR2 FQNEAQ (reference sequence). The CDR3 is CASVIAGFKETQYF. In nucleotides, the CDR3 is TGTGCCAGCGTTATAGCCGGATTTAAAGAGACCCAGTACTTC.

The J gene is TRBJ2-1, the V gene TRBV5-8; 8 nucleotides align to TRBD2. V shed 1 base and J 3 bases; nucleotides not matched to a gene: 6. CDR1 SGHTS and CDR2 YDEGEE come from the germline V gene. This CDR3 has 16 residues. The CDR3 DNA follows: TGTGCCAGCAGCTTGCGCCGGGGGGGTTTCTACAATGAGCAGTTCTTC. Translating it yields CASSLRRGGFYNEQFF.

This sequence joins TRBV19 and TRBJ2-2; D possibly corresponds to TRBD2 (7 bases). Per germline, CDR1 LNHDA and CDR2 SQIVND (reference sequence). V dropped 4 bases and J dropped 7 bases, with 19 bases sitting between them. The CDR3 has 16 residues. In DNA form, the CDR3 reads TGTGCCAGTAGTAAGCCCCATCGGGGGGCTGGCGGGGAGCTGTTTTTT. Amino acid sequence: CASSKPHRGAGGELFF.

V and J are TRBV11-2 and TRBJ2-3; 9 positions match TRBD2. With V trimmed by 6 bases and J by 5 bases, 12 bases remained unmatched. The CDR3 runs to 16 residues. The V gene's germline CDR1 is SGHAT and CDR2 FQNNGV. The CDR3 loop is CASSMGAGGSGDTQYF. The DNA of the CDR3 is TGTGCCAGCAGTATGGGCGCGGGGGGGTCGGGAGATACGCAGTATTTT.

This clone was counted between two and nine times. The chain carries TRBV6-1 and TRBJ1-2; 11 positions agree with TRBD1. The CDR3 loop spans 16 amino acids. Germline loops: CDR1 MNHNS, CDR2 SASEGT. The V and J ends lost 4 bases and 2 bases, in that order; junction bases with no gene match: 6. CDR3 in DNA: TGTGCCAGCAGTGGACTCCGGGACAGGGGGAACTATGGCTACACCTTC. This translates into CASSGLRDRGNYGYTF.

V is TRBV6-6 and J is TRBJ1-2, with 7 bases lining up with TRBD1. Germline V CDR1 and CDR2: MNHNY, SVGAGI (reference sequence). V shed 5 bases and J 3 bases; nucleotides not matched to a gene: 3. The CDR3 runs to 13 residues. This CDR3 reads CASSTGDYYGYTF. CDR3 in DNA: TGTGCCAGCAGTACAGGGGACTACTATGGCTACACCTTC.

CDR3 in DNA: TGTGCCAGCAGCTTAGCGGGTAGCACGGAGACCCAGTACTTC. Encoded protein: CASSLAGSTETQYF. This chain links TRBV7-6 with TRBJ2-5; D is undetermined. Trimming pared 0 bases from V and 5 bases from J, leaving 10 bases between. Germline loops: CDR1 SGHVS, CDR2 FNYEAQ. This CDR3 has 14 amino acids.